What follows is one TCR beta chain and its context. What this receptor recognizes is not known. No quality values exist for individual bases; no much larger clone is one base distant. The immunoSEQ Assay, a bias-controlled multiplex PCR, was used to amplify TCRbeta CDR3 regions from genomic DNA. The original pipeline was this. Within the assay, amplification of reference gene primers was used to estimate how many nucleated cells each sample contained. Sequence reads were collapsed and filtered to measure the absolute abundance of every unique TCRbeta CDR3 rearrangement. Productive Simpson clonality was computed per sample as the square root of Simpson's diversity index over productive rearrangements. TCRdb mirrors the immuneACCESS table, restricted to in-frame sequences. Some clones are absent from its copies; in checked studies, under half trace to an unresolved V gene, and the reason for the others is unknown. That table furnishes V, J and clone size, whereas the DNA furnished D and trimming. The sample table shows fewer than 200,000 clones, and 88% are seen once. About 8.4% of the sample rests with the top ten.

The sample belongs to a study of blood T cell repertoires in COVID-19 (dated by TCRdb to 2019 to 2021). Context from the whole study: The collaborator samples originated in the United States, Italy and Spain and spanned the acute and convalescent phases of COVID-19. The prospective study material was composed of cDNA or gDNA derived from T cells, B-cell-depleted T cells, or PBMCs. The dataset comprised deeply sampled blood TCRbeta repertoires from subjects exposed to, actively infected with, or recovered from COVID-19. The repertoires were released in a freely available public database meant as a resource for research on the immune response to SARS-CoV-2. Samples were obtained from the ongoing ImmuneRACE study (first 160 participants) and from some 1,200 subjects provided by 6 global collaborators. Sample metadata almost always included a de-identified subject ID, COVID-19 status, age in years and sex. Where HLA class I and class II types were available, the types were taken from metadata supplied by the sample provider, not from assay-based typing. Overall study outcomes, separate from this receptor: How much clinical and demographic metadata was included differed by source and by participant, and the metadata was provided uncurated.

In the prospective study, participants were roughly 18 to 95 years old, resided in 20 to 30 geographic areas of the United States, and were enrolled through a virtual design. Cohort assignment in the prospective study relied on participant-reported clinical history from a screening survey and a study questionnaire. Recovered participants in ImmuneRACE Cohort 3 were defined by two consecutive negative NP/OP PCR tests, clearance by a healthcare professional, or resolution of symptoms. Mobile phlebotomists in the prospective study collected whole blood, serum and a nasopharyngeal or oropharyngeal swab from every participant. Over a roughly two-month period, participants in the prospective study had the option of providing additional blood draws and questionnaires. Before DNA extraction, blood samples from the prospective study were shipped at room temperature or frozen. A distance of 18 bases separates the germline ends of V and J, which lose 5 bases and 7 bases respectively. The CDR3 numbers 15 residues from cysteine through phenylalanine. Here the CDR3 DNA is all that survives: 45 bases in frame from base 1. The germline V gene supplies CDR1 SGHAT and CDR2 FQNNGV.

The TCR sequence derives from a young woman who had recovered from COVID-19. What was sequenced was PBMCs or T cells enriched from blood (not recorded which). This receptor chain uses TRBV11-2 and TRBJ1-5, and possibly TRBD1, on 5 matching bases. The CDR3 in this case is CASSLSWGGDQPQHF. Here is the DNA: TGTGCCAGCAGCCTGTCCTGGGGGGGAGACCAGCCCCAGCATTTT.